The clone carrying this T cell receptor beta chain was found a few times. Antigen unknown. The sample is drawn from a study of cytomegalovirus exposure and HLA in healthy donors. Study outcomes and limitations: The availability of immune exposure information extended only to CMV serostatus. It emerged from a later analysis that several of the most significant clusters appeared to be linked to common viral pathogens.

Healthy people donating bone marrow made up the donors. The primer mix had 60 Vbeta and 13 Jbeta primers. In the study's own analysis: Among the unique TCR beta chains that a later analysis counted, about 84 million in all, roughly 11 million were shared. This table comes from immunoSEQ multiplex PCR, and its TCRdb copy is limited to in-frame clones, with some not included. The V and J calls and clone size come from that table; D and trimming were worked out from the DNA. The sample has 100,000 to 150,000 clones, roughly 9% seen once. The CDR3 is 15 residues long. The germline V and J ends were trimmed by 0 bases and 6 bases, with 14 bases remaining between them. Per the germline V gene, CDR1 is MGHDK and CDR2 is SYGVNS.

The sequenced sample consisted of PBMCs. The sequence was obtained from a woman aged 40 to 50 in good health and CMV-seropositive. The V call is TRBV25-1, the J call TRBJ1-1; unclear D gene. DNA of the CDR3: TGTGCCAGCAGTGAATATCTTTTCCCCGGGGCTGAAGCTTTCTTT. Its protein product is CASSEYLFPGAEAFF.